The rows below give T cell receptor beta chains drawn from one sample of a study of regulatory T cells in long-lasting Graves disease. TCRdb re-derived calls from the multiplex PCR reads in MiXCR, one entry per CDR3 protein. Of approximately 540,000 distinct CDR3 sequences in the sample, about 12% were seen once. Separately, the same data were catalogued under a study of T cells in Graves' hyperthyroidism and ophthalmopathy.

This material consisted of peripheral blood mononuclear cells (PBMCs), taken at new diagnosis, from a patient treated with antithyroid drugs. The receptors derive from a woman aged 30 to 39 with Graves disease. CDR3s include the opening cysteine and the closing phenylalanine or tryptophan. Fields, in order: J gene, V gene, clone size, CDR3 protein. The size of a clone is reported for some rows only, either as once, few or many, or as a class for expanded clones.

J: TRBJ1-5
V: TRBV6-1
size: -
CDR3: CASTKRVGPTNQPQHF

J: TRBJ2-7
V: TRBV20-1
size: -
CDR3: CSARGPGAYEQYF

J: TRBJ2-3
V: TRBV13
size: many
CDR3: CASSQRLAGVSTDTQYF

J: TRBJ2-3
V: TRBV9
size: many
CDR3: CASSVTHRSGTDTQYF

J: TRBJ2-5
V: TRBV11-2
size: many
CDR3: CASSPPGGGGETQYF

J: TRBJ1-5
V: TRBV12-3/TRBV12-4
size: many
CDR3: CASSLLRGGNQPQHF

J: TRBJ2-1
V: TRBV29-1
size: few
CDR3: CSGAGTSGFNEQFF

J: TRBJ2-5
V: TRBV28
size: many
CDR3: CASSLSGGSETQYF

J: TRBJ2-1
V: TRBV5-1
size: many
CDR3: CASSLAPSYEQFF

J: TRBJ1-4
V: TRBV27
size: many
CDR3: CASRETGTGIEKLFF

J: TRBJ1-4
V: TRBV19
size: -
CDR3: CASASPGQVNEKLFF

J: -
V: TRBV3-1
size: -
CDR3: CASSQISYIQYF

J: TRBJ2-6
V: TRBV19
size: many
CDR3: CASSMSRPGLGANVLTF

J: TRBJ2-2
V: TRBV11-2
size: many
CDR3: CASSSLRTGELFF

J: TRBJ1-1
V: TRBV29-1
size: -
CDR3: CKGGSPTEAFF

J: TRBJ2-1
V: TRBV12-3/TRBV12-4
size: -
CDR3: CASSFRDNEQFF

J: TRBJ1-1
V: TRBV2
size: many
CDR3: CARASGRGTEAFF

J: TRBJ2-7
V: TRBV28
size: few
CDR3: CASMSGTRLGEQYF

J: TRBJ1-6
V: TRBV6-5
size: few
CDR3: CASSYTGGNNSPLHF

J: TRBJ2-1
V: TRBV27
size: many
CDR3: CASSSGTTYNEQFF

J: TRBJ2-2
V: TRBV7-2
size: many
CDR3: CASSYGAVNTGELFF

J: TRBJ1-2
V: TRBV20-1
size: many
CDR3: CSARDPQGGDYGYTF

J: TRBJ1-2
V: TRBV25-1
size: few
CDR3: CASSEYRENYGYTF

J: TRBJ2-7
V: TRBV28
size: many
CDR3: CASSSSAAHEQYF

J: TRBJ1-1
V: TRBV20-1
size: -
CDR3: CSAYHLLQGAEAFF

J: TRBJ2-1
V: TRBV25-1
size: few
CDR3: CASSAFLTSGRVSDEQFF

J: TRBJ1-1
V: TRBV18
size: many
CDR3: CASSPKTGGSEAFF

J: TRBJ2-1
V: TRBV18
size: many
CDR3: CASSPYGSSYNEQFF

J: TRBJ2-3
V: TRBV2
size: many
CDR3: CASTTWTGIGDTQYF

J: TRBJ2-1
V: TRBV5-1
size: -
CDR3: CASSFTSRPLAGANRFYNEQFF

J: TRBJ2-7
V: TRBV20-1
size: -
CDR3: CSAPLPVDPYEQYF

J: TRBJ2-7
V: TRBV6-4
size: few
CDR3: CASSLTRYEQYF

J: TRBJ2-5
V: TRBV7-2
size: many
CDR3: CASSPGTASETQYF

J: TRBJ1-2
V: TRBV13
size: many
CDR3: CASSFGPPRNYGYTF

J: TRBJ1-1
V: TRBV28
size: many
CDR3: CASSPSTVRNTEAFF

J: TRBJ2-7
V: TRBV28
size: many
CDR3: CASRPWGQGAYEQYF

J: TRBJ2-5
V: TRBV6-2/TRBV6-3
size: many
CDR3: CASSYGSTGRETQYF

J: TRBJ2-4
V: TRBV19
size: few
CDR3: CATSKDRVAKNIQYF

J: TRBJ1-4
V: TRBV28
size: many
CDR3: CASSSTGTAAGLFF

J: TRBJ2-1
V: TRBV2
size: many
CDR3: CASSGTSGRSSLDEQFF

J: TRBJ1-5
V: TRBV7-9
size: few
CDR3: CASSLGWDRESQPQHF

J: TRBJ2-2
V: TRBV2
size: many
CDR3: CASTDLAKHTGELFF

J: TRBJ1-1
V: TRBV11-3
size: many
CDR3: CASSILGGTEAFF

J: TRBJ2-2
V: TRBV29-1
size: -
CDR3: CSVATSVSTGELFF

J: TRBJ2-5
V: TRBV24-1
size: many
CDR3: CATSDAAVLQETQYF

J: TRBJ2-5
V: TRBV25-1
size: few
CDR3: CASTGGFPETQYF

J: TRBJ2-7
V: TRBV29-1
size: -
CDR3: CSVTTDRGVYEQYF

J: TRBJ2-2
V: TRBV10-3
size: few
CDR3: CAISETGVNTGELFF

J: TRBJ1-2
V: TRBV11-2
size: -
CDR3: CASSSLLLNYGYTF

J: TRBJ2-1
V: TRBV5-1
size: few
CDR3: CASSLGSPLSQQFF

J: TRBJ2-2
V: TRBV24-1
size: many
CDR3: CATSDDPGEELFF

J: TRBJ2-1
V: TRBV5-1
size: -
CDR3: CASTRDGVADNEQFF